This TCR beta chain was profiled in a study of OX40 agonist ivuxolimab in advanced cancers. About the research overall: Given to patients was ivuxolimab, an agonistic anti-OX40 (CD134) antibody.

Trimming stripped 2 bases from V and 4 bases from J, with 10 bases between. This CDR3 has 13 amino acids. The V gene's germline CDR1 is GTSNPN and CDR2 SVGIG (reference sequence). Sequencing used immunoSEQ multiplex PCR; TCRdb keeps in-frame clones, though not all of them. The sample consists of about 28,000 clones, approximately 86% of them appearing once. The TCR was taken from an adult with an advanced solid tumor such as melanoma, head and neck, liver or kidney cancer. Here the sequenced sample was CD4+ or CD8+ T cells sorted from blood, taken in a trial of the OX40 agonist ivuxolimab. The chain carries TRBV30 and TRBJ2-3, with D hard to call. The CDR3 sequence: CAWSLNRPDTQYF. The CDR3 DNA reads as TGTGCCTGGAGTCTAAATCGCCCAGATACGCAGTATTTT.